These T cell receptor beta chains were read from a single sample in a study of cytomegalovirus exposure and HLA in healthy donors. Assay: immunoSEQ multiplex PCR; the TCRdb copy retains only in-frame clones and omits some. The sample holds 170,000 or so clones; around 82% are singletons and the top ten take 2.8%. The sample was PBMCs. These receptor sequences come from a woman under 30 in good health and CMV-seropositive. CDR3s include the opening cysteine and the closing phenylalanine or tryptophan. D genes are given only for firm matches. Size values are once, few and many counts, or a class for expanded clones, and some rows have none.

CDR3nt: TGTGCCAGCAGTGAAGTGCGGTACACCGGGGAGCTGTTTTTT
CDR3aa: CASSEVRYTGELFF
d_gene: NA
j_gene: TRBJ2-2
abundance: NA
v_gene: TRBV2

CDR3nt: TGTGCCACCAGCAGAGACAGGTCCTATGGCTACACCTTC
CDR3aa: CATSRDRSYGYTF
d_gene: NA
j_gene: TRBJ1-2
abundance: NA
v_gene: TRBV15

CDR3nt: TGTGCTAGTGGTTTAAACGGAGGGGGCAGGAACACTGAAGCTTTCTTT
CDR3aa: CASGLNGGGRNTEAFF
d_gene: TRBD1
j_gene: TRBJ1-1
abundance: NA
v_gene: TRBV12-5

CDR3nt: TGTGCCAGCAGCTTAGACCTAGGGGGTTACAATGAGCAGTTCTTC
CDR3aa: CASSLDLGGYNEQFF
d_gene: NA
j_gene: TRBJ2-1
abundance: few
v_gene: TRBV7-2

CDR3nt: TGTGCCAGCAGTGCGGGGGGCCGGAATGAGCAGTTCTTC
CDR3aa: CASSAGGRNEQFF
d_gene: TRBD2
j_gene: TRBJ2-1
abundance: NA
v_gene: TRBV7-9

CDR3nt: TGCGCCAGCAGCCAAGAGATCCTAGCGGGGGATGGTACGCAGTATTTT
CDR3aa: CASSQEILAGDGTQYF
d_gene: TRBD2
j_gene: TRBJ2-3
abundance: NA
v_gene: TRBV4-1

CDR3nt: TGCAGCGTTGGAGGCGGGAACACTGAAGCTTTCTTT
CDR3aa: CSVGGGNTEAFF
d_gene: NA
j_gene: TRBJ1-1
abundance: NA
v_gene: TRBV29-1

CDR3nt: TGTGCCAGCAGCGCATCCGGGACAGGGGAATTTAGGAGGTACTTC
CDR3aa: CASSASGTGEFRRYF
d_gene: TRBD1
j_gene: TRBJ2-5
abundance: once
v_gene: TRBV7-7

CDR3nt: TGTGCCAGCAGTCCACCGGGAGCGAGGGGCTATGGCTACACCTTC
CDR3aa: CASSPPGARGYGYTF
d_gene: NA
j_gene: TRBJ1-2
abundance: few
v_gene: TRBV28

CDR3nt: TGTGCCAGCAGTTACTCGAGTCTAGCAGACTACGAGCAGTACTTC
CDR3aa: CASSYSSLADYEQYF
d_gene: NA
j_gene: TRBJ2-7
abundance: NA
v_gene: TRBV6-5

CDR3nt: TGTGCCAGCAGCCCACTAGCGGGGGCCTACAATGAGCAGTTCTTC
CDR3aa: CASSPLAGAYNEQFF
d_gene: TRBD2
j_gene: TRBJ2-1
abundance: NA
v_gene: TRBV5-4

CDR3nt: TGCAGCGCGGGATATGACGCTAATGACTATGGCTACACCTTC
CDR3aa: CSAGYDANDYGYTF
d_gene: NA
j_gene: TRBJ1-2
abundance: NA
v_gene: TRBV29-1

CDR3nt: TGTGCCAGCAGGTCTGGGGGGACCTATGAAAAACTGTTTTTT
CDR3aa: CASRSGGTYEKLFF
d_gene: NA
j_gene: TRBJ1-4
abundance: NA
v_gene: TRBV2

CDR3nt: TGTGCCAGTAGGGACAGGATTAATTCACCCCTCCACTTT
CDR3aa: CASRDRINSPLHF
d_gene: TRBD1
j_gene: TRBJ1-6
abundance: NA
v_gene: TRBV19

CDR3nt: TGTGCCAGCAGTGATGGTTCAGGGAACACTGAAGCTTTCTTT
CDR3aa: CASSDGSGNTEAFF
d_gene: NA
j_gene: TRBJ1-1
abundance: many
v_gene: TRBV6-1